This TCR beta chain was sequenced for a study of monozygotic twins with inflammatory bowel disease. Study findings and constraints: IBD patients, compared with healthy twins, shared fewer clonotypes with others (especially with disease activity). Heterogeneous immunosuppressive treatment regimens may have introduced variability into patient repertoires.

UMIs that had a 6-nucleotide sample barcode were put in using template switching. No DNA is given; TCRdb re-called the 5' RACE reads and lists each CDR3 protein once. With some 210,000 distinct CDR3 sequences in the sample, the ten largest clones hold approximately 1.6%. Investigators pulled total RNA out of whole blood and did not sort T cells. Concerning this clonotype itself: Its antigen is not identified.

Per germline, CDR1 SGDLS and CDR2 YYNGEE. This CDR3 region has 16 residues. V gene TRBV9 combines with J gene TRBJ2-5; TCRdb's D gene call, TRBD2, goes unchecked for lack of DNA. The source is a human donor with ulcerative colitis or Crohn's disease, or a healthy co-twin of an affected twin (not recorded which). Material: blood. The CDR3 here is CASSVGGRDGTETQYF.